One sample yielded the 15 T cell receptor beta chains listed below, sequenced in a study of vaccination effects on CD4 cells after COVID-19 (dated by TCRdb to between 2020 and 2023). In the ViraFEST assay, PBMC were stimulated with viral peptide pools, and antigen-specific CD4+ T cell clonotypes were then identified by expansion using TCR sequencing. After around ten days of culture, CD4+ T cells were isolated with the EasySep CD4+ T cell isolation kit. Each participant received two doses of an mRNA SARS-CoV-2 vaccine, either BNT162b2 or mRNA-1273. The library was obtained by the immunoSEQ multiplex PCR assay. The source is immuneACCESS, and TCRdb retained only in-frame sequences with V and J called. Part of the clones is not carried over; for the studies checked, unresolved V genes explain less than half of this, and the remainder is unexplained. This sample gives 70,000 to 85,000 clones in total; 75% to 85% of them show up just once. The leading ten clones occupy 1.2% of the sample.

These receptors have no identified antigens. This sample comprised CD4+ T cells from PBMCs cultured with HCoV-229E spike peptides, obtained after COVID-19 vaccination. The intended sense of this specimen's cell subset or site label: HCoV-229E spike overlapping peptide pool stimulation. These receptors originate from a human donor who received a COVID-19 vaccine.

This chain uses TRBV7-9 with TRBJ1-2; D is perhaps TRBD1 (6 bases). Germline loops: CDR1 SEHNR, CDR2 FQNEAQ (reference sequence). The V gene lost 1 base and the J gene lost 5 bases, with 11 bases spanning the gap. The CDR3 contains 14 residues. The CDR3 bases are TGTGCCAGCAGCTTAGAATCAGGGGATTATGGCTACACCTTC. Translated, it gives CASSLESGDYGYTF.

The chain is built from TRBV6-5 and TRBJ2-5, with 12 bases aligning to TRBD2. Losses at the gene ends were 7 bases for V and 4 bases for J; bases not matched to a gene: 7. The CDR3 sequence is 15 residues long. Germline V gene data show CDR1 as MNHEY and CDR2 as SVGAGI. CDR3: CASTSSGGAGETQYF. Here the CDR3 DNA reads TGTGCCAGCACCTCTAGCGGGGGGGCCGGAGAGACCCAGTACTTC.

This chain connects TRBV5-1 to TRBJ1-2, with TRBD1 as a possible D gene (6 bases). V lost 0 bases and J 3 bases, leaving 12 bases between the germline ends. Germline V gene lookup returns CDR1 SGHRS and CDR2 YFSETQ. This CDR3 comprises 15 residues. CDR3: CASSLAGTPDYGYTF. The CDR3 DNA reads TGCGCCAGCAGCTTGGCCGGGACACCGGACTATGGCTACACCTTC.

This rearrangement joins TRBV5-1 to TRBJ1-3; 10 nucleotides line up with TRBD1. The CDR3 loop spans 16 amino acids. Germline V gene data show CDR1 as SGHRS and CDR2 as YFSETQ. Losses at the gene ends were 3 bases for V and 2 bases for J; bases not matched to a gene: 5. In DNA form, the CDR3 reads TGCGCCAGCAGCTCGGGACAGGGGACTCCTGGAAACACCATATATTTT. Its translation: CASSSGQGTPGNTIYF.

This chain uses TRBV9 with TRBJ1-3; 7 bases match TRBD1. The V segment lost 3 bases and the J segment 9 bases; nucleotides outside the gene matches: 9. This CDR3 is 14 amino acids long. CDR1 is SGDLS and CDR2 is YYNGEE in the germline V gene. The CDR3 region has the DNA TGTGCCAGCAGCGCCCTAACAGGGGCGACCACCATATATTTT. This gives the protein CASSALTGATTIYF.

The CDR3 loop reads CASSDRGYGANVLTF. The CDR3 DNA reads TGTGCCAGCAGTGACAGGGGGTACGGGGCCAACGTCCTGACTTTC. This sequence joins TRBV6-4 and TRBJ2-6; a possible D gene is TRBD1 (6 bases). The CDR3 is 15 amino acids. V lost 2 bases to trimming and J lost 4 bases, with 9 bases between them. CDR1 and CDR2 from the germline V gene are MRHNA and SNTAGT.

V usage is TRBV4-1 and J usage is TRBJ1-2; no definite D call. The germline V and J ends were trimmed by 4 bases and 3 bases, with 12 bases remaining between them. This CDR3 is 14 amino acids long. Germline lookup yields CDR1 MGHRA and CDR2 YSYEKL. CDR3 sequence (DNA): TGCGCCAGCAGCCTTAGCCTGGCGGACTATGGCTACACCTTC. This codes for CASSLSLADYGYTF.

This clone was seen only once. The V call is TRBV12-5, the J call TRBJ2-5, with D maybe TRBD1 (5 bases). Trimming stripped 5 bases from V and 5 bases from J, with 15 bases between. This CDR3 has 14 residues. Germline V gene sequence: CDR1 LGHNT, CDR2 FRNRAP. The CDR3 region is CASGRTRFIETQYF. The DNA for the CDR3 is TGTGCTAGTGGTCGGACACGGTTCATCGAGACCCAGTACTTC.

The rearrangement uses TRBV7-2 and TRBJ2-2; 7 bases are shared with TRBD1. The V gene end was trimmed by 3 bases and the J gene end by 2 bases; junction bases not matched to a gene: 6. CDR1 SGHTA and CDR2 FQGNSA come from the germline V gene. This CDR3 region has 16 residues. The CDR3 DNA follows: TGTGCCAGCAGCTTCTCAGGGACAGTTAACACCGGGGAGCTGTTTTTT. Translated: CASSFSGTVNTGELFF. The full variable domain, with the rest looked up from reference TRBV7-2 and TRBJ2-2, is GAGVSQSPSNKVTEKGKDVELRCDPISGHTALYWYRQSLGQGLEFLIYFQGNSAPDKSGLPSDRFSAERTGGSVSTLTIQRTQQEDSAVYLCASSFSGTVNTGELFFGEGSRLTVL.

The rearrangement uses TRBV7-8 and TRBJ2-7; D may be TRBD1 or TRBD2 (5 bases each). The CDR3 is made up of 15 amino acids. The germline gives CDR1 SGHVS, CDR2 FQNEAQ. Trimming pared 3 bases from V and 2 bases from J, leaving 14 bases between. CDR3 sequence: CASSLAGTPTYEQYV. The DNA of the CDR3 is TGTGCCAGCAGCTTGGCCGGGACGCCTACCTACGAGCAGTACGTC.

DNA of the CDR3: TGCGCCAGCAGCCCGTACGGGACAGCACCGAATGAAAAACTGTTTTTT. It codes for CASSPYGTAPNEKLFF. This chain joins TRBV5-1 and TRBJ1-4; TRBD1 matches at 7 bases. V was clipped by 4 bases and J by 5 bases; unmatched bases: 11. CDR1 is SGHRS and CDR2 is YFSETQ in the germline V gene. This CDR3 has 16 residues.

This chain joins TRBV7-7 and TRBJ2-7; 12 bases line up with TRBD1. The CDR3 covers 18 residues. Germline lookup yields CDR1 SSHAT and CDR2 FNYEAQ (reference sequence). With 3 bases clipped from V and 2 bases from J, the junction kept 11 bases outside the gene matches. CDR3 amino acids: CASSFDNRDRGPTYEQYV. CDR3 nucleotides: TGTGCCAGCAGCTTTGACAACCGGGACAGGGGGCCCACCTACGAGCAGTACGTC.

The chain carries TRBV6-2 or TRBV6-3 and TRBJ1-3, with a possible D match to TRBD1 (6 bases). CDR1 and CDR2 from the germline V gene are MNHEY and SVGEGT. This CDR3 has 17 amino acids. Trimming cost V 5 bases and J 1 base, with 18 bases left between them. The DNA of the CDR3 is TGTGCCAGCAGTCCCGTTGTGGGACAATCGTCTGGAAACACCATATATTTT. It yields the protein CASSPVVGQSSGNTIYF.

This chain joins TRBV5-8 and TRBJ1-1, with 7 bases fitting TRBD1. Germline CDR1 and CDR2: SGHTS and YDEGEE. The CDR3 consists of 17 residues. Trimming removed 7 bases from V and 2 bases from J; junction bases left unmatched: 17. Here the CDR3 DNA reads TGTGCCAGCCCATCTCACTGGAACAGGGGAACTAACACTGAAGCTTTCTTT. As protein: CASPSHWNRGTNTEAFF.

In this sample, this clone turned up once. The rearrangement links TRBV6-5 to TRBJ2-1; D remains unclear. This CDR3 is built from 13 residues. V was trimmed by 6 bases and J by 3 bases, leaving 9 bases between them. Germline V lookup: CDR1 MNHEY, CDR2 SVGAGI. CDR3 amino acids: CASRKDGYNEQFF. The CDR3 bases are TGTGCCAGCAGGAAGGACGGCTACAATGAGCAGTTCTTC.